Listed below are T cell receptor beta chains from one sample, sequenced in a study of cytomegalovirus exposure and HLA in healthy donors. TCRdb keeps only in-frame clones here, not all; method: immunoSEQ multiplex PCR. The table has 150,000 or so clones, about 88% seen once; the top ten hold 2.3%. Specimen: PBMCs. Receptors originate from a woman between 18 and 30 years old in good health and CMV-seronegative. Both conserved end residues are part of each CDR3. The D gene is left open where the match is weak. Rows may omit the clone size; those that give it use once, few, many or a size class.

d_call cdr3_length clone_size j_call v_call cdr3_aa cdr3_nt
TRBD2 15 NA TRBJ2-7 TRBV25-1 CASSEGTSGTYEQYF TGTGCCAGCAGTGAAGGGACTAGCGGGACCTACGAGCAGTACTTC
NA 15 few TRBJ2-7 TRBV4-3 CASSQDPASSYEQYF TGCGCCAGCAGCCAAGATCCGGCTAGCTCCTACGAGCAGTACTTC
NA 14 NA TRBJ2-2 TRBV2 CASSGSRLPPELFF TGTGCCAGCAGCGGCTCTAGGTTACCCCCGGAGCTGTTTTTT
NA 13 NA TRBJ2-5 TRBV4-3 CASSQDPEETQYF TGCGCCAGCAGCCAAGATCCGGAAGAGACCCAGTACTTC
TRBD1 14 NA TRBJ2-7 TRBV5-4 CASSFTGGKDEQYF TGTGCCAGCAGCTTTACAGGGGGCAAGGACGAGCAGTACTTC
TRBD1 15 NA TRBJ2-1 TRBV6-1 CASSPGTGPYNEQFF TGTGCCAGCTCCCCGGGGACAGGGCCTTACAATGAGCAGTTCTTC
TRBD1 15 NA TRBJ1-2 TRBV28 CASSFFGQGDYGYTF TGTGCCAGCAGTTTTTTCGGACAGGGGGACTATGGCTACACCTTC
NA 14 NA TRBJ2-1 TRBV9 CASALGGSRNEQFF TGTGCCAGCGCCTTGGGGGGTAGCCGAAATGAGCAGTTCTTC
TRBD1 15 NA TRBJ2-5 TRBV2 CASGGQGTAQETQYF TGTGCCAGTGGAGGACAGGGGACGGCTCAAGAGACCCAGTACTTC
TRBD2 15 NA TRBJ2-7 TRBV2 CASSGASGRINEQYF TGTGCCAGCAGTGGAGCGAGCGGGAGGATCAACGAGCAGTACTTC
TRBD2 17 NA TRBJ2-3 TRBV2 CASSDGTSGTPTDTQYF TGTGCCAGCAGTGACGGGACTAGCGGGACCCCCACAGATACGCAGTATTTT
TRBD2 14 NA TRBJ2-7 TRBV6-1 CASSWTSGTYEQYF TGTGCCAGCAGTTGGACTAGCGGTACCTACGAGCAGTACTTC
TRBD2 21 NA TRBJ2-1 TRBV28 CASSFPLRLAEPSRIYNEQFF TGTGCCAGCAGTTTTCCCCTCCGACTAGCGGAGCCGTCCCGAATATACAATGAGCAGTTCTTC